The sequence of this TCR beta chain was determined in a study of cytomegalovirus exposure and HLA in healthy donors. Study details: Prior work identified 95 million to 120 million unique TCR beta sequences in some 180 million T cells.

The PCR had 60 Vbeta and 13 Jbeta primers. The protocol was immunoSEQ multiplex PCR, while the TCRdb copy is restricted to in-frame clones and leaves out a portion. The sample has 40,000 to 45,000 clones; under 60% are singletons. The CDR3 has 15 amino acids. The ends were cut back, 2 bases at V and 4 bases at J, with 9 bases in the middle. CDR1 MNHEY and CDR2 SVGAGI come from the germline V gene. The study's findings and limits: The authors listed 164 TCR beta chains as cytomegalovirus-associated.

Points on this clone: What it binds is unknown.

This clonotype originated in a man aged 55 to 70 in good health and CMV-seronegative. V is TRBV6-5 and J is TRBJ1-6, with a possible D match to TRBD1 (6 bases). Sequencing was done on a sample of PBMCs. CDR3 in DNA: TGTGCCAGCAGTTACGAGGGGGATTATAATTCACCCCTCCACTTT. This gives the protein CASSYEGDYNSPLHF.